This T cell receptor beta chain came from a study of T cells after yellow fever vaccination. Whole-study context: SMART-Seq v4 Ultra Low Input prepared the low-cell-number fractions.

In its sample, this clonotype was seen a few times. Its specificity is unknown. CDR1 is LGHNT, CDR2 FRNRAP, per germline. The V end was cut by 0 bases, the J end by 3 bases, with 30 bases between. The CDR3 sequence is 22 residues long. A 5'RACE template-switching step, the method used to make TCR cDNA, added a universal primer site and UMIs. TCRdb independently ran MiXCR on the 5' RACE reads; one entry per CDR3 protein. This sample yields fewer than 500,000 distinct CDR3 sequences, of which 18% are seen a single time; about a sixth belongs to the top ten. Regarding the study as a whole: The study re-detected most primary-vaccination clones after the booster (roughly 95% CD4, roughly 91% CD8). Secondary responses were weaker yet peaked faster, day 5 versus 15.

This sample comprised PBMCs, obtained before the yellow fever booster vaccination. This chain links TRBV12-5 with TRBJ2-1, with D perhaps TRBD2 (7 bases). The receptor was isolated from a man between 18 and 29 years old who received the YFV17D yellow fever vaccine. CDR3 protein: CASGLVTLAWGASIPNYNEQFF. Here the CDR3 DNA reads TGTGCTAGTGGTTTGGTAACACTAGCGTGGGGGGCCTCGATCCCTAACTACAATGAGCAGTTCTTC.